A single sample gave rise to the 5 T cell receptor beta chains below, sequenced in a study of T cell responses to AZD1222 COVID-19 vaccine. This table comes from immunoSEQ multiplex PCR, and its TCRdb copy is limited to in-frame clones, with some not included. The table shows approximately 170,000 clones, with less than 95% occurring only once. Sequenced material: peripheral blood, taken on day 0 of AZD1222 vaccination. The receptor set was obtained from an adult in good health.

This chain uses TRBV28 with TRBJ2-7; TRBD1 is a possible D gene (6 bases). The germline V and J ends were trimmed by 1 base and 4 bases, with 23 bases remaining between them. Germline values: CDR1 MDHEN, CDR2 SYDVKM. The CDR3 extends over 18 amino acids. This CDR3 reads CASSLSGLNRDGLYEQYF. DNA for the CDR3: TGTGCCAGCAGTTTATCAGGGCTGAACAGGGATGGATTATACGAGCAGTACTTC.

In DNA, the CDR3 is TGTGCCAGCATCCGGGCAGCGAACACCGGGGAGCTGTTTTTT. Residues: CASIRAANTGELFF. The J gene is TRBJ2-2, the V gene TRBV6-5; no clear D gene. The CDR3 loop spans 14 amino acids. V lost 7 bases and J 0 bases, leaving 9 bases between the germline ends. Looked up from germline, CDR1 is MNHEY and CDR2 is SVGAGI.

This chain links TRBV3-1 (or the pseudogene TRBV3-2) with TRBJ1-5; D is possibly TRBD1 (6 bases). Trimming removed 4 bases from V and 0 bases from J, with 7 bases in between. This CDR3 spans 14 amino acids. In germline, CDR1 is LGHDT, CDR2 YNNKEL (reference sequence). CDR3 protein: CASSRGGSNQPQHF. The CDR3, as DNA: TGTGCCAGCAGCCGAGGGGGTAGCAATCAGCCCCAGCATTTT.

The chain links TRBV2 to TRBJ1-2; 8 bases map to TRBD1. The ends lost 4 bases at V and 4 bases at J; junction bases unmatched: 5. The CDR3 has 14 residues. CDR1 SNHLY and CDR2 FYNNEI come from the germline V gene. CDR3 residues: CASSVQGAGYGYTF. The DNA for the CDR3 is TGTGCCAGCAGTGTCCAGGGGGCCGGCTATGGCTACACCTTC. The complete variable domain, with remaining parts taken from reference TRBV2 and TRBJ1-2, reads EPEVTQTPSHQVTQMGQEVILRCVPISNHLYFYWYRQILGQKVEFLVSFYNNEISEKSEIFDDQFSVERPDGSNFTLKIRSTKLEDSAMYFCASSVQGAGYGYTFGSGTRLTVV.

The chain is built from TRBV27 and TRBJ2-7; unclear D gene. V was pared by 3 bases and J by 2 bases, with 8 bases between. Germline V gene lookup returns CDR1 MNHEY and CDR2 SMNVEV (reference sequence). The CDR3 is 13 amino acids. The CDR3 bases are TGTGCCAGCAGTTTTTCGGGCGCCTACGAGCAGTACTTC. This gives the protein CASSFSGAYEQYF.